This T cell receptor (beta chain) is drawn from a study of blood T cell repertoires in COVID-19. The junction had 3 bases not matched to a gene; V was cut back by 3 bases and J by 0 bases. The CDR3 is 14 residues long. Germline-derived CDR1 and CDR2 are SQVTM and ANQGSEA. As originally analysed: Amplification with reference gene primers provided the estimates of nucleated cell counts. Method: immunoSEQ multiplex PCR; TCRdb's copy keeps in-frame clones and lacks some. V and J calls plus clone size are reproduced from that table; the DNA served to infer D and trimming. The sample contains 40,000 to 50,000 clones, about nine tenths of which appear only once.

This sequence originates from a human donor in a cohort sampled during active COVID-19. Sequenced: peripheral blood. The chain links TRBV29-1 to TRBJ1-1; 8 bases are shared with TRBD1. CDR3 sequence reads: CSVDAGQVNTEAFF. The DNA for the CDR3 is TGCAGCGTTGACGCGGGACAGGTGAACACTGAAGCTTTCTTT. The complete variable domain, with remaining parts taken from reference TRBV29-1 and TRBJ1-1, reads SAVISQKPSRDICQRGTSLTIQCQVDSQVTMMFWYRQQPGQSLTLIATANQGSEATYESGFVIDKFPISRPNLTFSTLTVSNMSPEDSSIYLCSVDAGQVNTEAFFGQGTRLTVV.